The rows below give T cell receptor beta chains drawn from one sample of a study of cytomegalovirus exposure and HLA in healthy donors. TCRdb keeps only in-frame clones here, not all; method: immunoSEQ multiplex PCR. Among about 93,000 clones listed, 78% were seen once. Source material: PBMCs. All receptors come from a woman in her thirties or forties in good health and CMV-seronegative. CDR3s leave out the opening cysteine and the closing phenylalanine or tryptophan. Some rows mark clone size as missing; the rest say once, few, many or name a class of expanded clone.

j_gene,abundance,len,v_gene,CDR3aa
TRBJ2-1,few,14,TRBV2,ASSDPTGWSYNEQF
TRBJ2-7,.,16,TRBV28,ASSHRLLAGGRFYEQY
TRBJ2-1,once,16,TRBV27,ARPGDGALGTSWNEQF
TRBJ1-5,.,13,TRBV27,ASRGDRVVSQPQH
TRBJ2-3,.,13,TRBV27,ASSFGLGVPDTQY
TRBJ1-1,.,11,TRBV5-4,ASSSRVETEAF
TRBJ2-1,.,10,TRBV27,ASADKYNEQF
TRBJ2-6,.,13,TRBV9,ASSATSYGANVLT
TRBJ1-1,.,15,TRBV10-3,AISGPQGAAVNTEAF
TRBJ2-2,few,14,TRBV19,ASSIGGLHYTGELF
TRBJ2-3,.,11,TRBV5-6,ASSLRRRNTQY
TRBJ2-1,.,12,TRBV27,ASSLGLALDEQF